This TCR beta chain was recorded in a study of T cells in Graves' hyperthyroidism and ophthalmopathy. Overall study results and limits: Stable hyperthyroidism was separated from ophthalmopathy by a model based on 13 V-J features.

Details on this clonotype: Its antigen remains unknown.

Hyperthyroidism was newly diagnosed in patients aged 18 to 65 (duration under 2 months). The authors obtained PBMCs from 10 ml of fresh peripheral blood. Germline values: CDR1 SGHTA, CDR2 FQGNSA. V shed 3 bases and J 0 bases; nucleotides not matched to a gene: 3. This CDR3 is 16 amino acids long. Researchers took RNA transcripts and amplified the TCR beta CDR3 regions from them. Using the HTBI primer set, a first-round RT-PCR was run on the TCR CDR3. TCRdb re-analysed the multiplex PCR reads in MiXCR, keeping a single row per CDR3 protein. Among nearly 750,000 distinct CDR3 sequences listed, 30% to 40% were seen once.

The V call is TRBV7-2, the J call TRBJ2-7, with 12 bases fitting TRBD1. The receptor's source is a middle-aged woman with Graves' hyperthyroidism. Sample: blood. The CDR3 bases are TGTGCCAGCAGCTTCGTGGGACAGGGGGCCTCCTACGAGCAGTACTTC. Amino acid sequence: CASSFVGQGASYEQYF.